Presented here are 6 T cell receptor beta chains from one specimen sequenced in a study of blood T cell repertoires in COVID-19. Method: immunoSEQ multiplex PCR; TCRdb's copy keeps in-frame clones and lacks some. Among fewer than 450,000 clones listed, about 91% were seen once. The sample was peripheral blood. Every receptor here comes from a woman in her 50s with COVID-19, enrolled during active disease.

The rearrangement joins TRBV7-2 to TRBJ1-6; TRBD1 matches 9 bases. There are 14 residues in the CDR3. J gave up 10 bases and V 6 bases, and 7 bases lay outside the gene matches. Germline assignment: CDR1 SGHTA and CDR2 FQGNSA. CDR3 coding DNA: TGTGCCAGCAGTTTCCGGGACAGGGTCTCACCCCTCCACTTT. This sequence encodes CASSFRDRVSPLHF.

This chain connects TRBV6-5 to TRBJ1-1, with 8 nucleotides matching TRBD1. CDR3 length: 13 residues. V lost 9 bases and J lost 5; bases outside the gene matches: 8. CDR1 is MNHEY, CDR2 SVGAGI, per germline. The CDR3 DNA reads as TGTGCCAGTTTCAGGGGGCTCGGGACTGAAGCTTTCTTT. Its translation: CASFRGLGTEAFF.

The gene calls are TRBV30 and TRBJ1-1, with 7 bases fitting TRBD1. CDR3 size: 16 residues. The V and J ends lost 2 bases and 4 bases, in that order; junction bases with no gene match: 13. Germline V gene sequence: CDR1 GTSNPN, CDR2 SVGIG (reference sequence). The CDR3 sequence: CAWSHGTAWGGTEAFF. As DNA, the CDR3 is TGTGCCTGGAGTCATGGGACAGCCTGGGGCGGCACTGAAGCTTTCTTT.

The CDR3 bases are TGTGCCAGCAGCTTAGGCCCTTCCGGGGGCTACACCTTC. Translation gives CASSLGPSGGYTF. The chain uses TRBV7-2 and TRBJ1-2, with no clear D. The CDR3 loop spans 13 amino acids. CDR1 is SGHTA, CDR2 FQGNSA, per germline. V lost 1 base to trimming and J lost 8 bases, with 11 bases between them.

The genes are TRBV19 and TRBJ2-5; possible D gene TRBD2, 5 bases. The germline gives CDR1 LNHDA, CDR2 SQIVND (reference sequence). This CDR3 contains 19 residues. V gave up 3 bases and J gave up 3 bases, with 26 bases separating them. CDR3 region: CASSIFLDGGAGPKETQYF. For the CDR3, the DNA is TGTGCCAGTAGTATTTTTTTAGACGGTGGCGCGGGTCCCAAAGAGACCCAGTACTTC.

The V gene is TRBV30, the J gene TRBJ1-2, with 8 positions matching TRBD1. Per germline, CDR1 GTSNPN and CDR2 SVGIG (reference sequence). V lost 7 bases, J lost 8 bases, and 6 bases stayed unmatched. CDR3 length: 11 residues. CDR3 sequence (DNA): TGTGCCTTGGACAGGGAAAGAGGCTACACCTTC. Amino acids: CALDRERGYTF.